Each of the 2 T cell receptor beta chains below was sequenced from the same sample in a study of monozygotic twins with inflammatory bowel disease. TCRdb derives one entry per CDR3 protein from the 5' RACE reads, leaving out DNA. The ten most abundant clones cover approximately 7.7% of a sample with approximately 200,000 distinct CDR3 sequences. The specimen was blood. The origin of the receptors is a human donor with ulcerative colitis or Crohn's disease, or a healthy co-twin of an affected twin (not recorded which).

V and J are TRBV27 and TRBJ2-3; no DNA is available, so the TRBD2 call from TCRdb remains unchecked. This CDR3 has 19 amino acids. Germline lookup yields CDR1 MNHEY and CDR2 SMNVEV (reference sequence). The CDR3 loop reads CASRVYQGIGIVRPNTQYF.

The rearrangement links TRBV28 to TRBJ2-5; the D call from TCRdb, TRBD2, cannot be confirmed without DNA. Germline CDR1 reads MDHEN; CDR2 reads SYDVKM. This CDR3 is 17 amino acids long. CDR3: CASSLNVGGALQETQYF.